The 30 T cell receptor beta chains given below trace back to one sample, sequenced in a study of CD8 T cells in Susac syndrome. Roughly 0.45 to 1 ug RNA was reverse transcribed with random hexamers. TCRdb fed the immunoSEQ multiplex PCR reads into MiXCR, producing one record per CDR3 protein. The table lists around 130,000 distinct CDR3 sequences, 65% to 90% of them singletons. Material for sequencing was CD8+ T cells from PBMCs. Receptors were obtained from a human donor with multiple sclerosis.

This chain uses TRBV6-1 with TRBJ2-1, with a possible D match to TRBD1 (6 bases). Looked up from germline, CDR1 is MNHNS and CDR2 is SASEGT. V lost 6 bases to trimming and J lost 2 bases, with 17 bases between them. The CDR3 consists of 16 residues. CDR3 sequence (DNA): TGTGCCAGCAGACCCTATACAGGGTTTGCCTACAATGAGCAGTTCTTC. This encodes CASRPYTGFAYNEQFF.

The V and J genes are TRBV19 and TRBJ2-1; TRBD2 aligns across 10 bases. CDR1 and CDR2 (germline): LNHDA, SQIVND (reference sequence). Losses at the gene ends were 6 bases for V and 7 bases for J; bases not matched to a gene: 21. The CDR3 is 19 residues long. In DNA, the CDR3 is TGTGCCAGTAGCCCCACAGCGGGGGGGCCAGTAAGGGGAGAAAATGAGCAGTTCTTC. Residues: CASSPTAGGPVRGENEQFF.

This clonotype was observed once. The CDR3 DNA follows: TGCAGCGTTACTAGGGATGAGCAGTTCTTC. It yields the protein CSVTRDEQFF. The J gene is TRBJ2-1, the V gene TRBV29-1; D may be TRBD2 (5 bases). Trimming took 5 bases from V and 8 from J, leaving 7 bases between them. The germline V gene encodes CDR1 SQVTM and CDR2 ANQGSEA. The CDR3 totals 10 residues.

The chain employs TRBV27 and TRBJ2-7, with 8 bases aligning to TRBD1. V shed 9 bases, J shed 5 bases, and the junction held 3 bases outside the gene matches. Germline values: CDR1 MNHEY, CDR2 SMNVEV (reference sequence). The CDR3 runs 11 residues. CDR3 loop: CASTGGDEQYF. Here the CDR3 DNA reads TGTGCCAGTACAGGGGGAGACGAGCAGTACTTC.

V gene TRBV12-3 or TRBV12-4 combines with J gene TRBJ2-1, with 9 positions matching TRBD1. V dropped 5 bases and J dropped 13; count of bases not matched to a gene: 6. This CDR3 contains 12 residues. The DNA for the CDR3 is TGTGCCAGCAGTGTACAGGGGGCCAAACAGTTCTTC. It encodes CASSVQGAKQFF.

The V gene is TRBV4-3, the J gene TRBJ2-3; the match to TRBD2 covers 12 bases. Looked up from germline, CDR1 is LGHNA and CDR2 is YSLEER. V shed 0 bases, J shed 2 bases, and the junction held 6 bases outside the gene matches. The CDR3 sequence is 18 residues long. The CDR3 region is CASSQDRLAGGDTDTQYF. The CDR3 nucleotides are TGCGCCAGCAGCCAAGATCGTCTAGCGGGAGGGGACACAGATACGCAGTATTTT.

The DNA of the CDR3 is TGTGCCAGCGGGGAGGAAGGGTCGGTGCGCGATGCGCAGTATTTT. It codes for CASGEEGSVRDAQYF. The chain recombines TRBV12-3 or TRBV12-4 with TRBJ2-3; D perhaps matches TRBD2 (6 bases). V lost 8 bases, J lost 10 bases, and 25 bases lay in between. The length of the CDR3 is 15 residues.

This clonotype appeared a few times. The CDR3 DNA is TGTGCCAGCCGGGGGAGGCTAGCGGGATCGGTCGGGGAGCTGTTTTTT. This sequence encodes CASRGRLAGSVGELFF. The rearrangement uses TRBV27 and TRBJ2-2, with 9 bases that match TRBD2. Germline V gene data show CDR1 as MNHEY and CDR2 as SMNVEV (reference sequence). The J segment lost 7 bases and the V segment lost 8 bases, leaving 14 bases of the junction unmatched. The CDR3 has 16 residues.

J is TRBJ1-1 and V is TRBV19; D is ambiguous. Trimming took 2 bases from V and 0 from J, leaving 10 bases between them. Germline-derived CDR1 and CDR2 are LNHDA and SQIVND (reference sequence). The length of the CDR3 is 15 residues. CDR3 in DNA: TGTGCCAGTAGTATACCTGGGAGCATGAACACTGAAGCTTTCTTT. Protein: CASSIPGSMNTEAFF.

The chain links TRBV27 to TRBJ1-2, with 9 positions matching TRBD1. The CDR3 spans 12 residues. The germline V gene has CDR1 MNHEY and CDR2 SMNVEV (reference sequence). Trimming removed 8 bases from V and 8 bases from J; junction bases left unmatched: 6. In nucleotides, the CDR3 is TGTGCCAGCGGGGGGACAGGGTACGGCTACACCTTC. Its translation: CASGGTGYGYTF.

This chain joins TRBV20-1 and TRBJ2-2; D possibly corresponds to TRBD2 (6 bases). CDR3 length: 16 amino acids. Deletions cut 3 bases from V and 1 base from J, with 15 bases between. Germline CDR1 and CDR2: DFQATT and SNEGSKA (reference sequence). The CDR3 sequence: CSARGTDYRNTGELFF. The CDR3 DNA reads as TGCAGTGCTAGGGGCACGGACTATCGGAACACCGGGGAGCTGTTTTTT.

This chain uses TRBV24-1 with TRBJ1-2; no clear D gene. CDR1 is KGHDR, CDR2 SFDVKD, per germline. Trimming stripped 7 bases from V and 6 bases from J, with 20 bases between. This CDR3 is built from 15 residues. The CDR3 region is CATSRSWGSNDGYTF. Here the CDR3 DNA reads TGTGCCACCAGCCGCTCCTGGGGAAGTAATGATGGCTACACCTTC.

The chain employs TRBV29-1 and TRBJ2-1; D is perhaps TRBD1 (5 bases). The germline V gene has CDR1 SQVTM and CDR2 ANQGSEA. Between the trimmed V and J ends, which lost 7 bases and 5 bases, there was a span of 18 bases. The CDR3 is made up of 14 amino acids. CDR3 in amino acids: CSATLPFRDNEQFF. The CDR3 nucleotides are TGCAGCGCCACTCTCCCGTTCAGGGACAATGAGCAGTTCTTC.

This chain connects TRBV7-9 to TRBJ1-1, with a tentative D call TRBD1 (5 bases). CDR3 length equals 16 residues. CDR1 is SEHNR and CDR2 is FQNEAQ in the germline V gene (reference sequence). Trimming removed 8 bases at V and 5 bases at J, with 24 bases between. As DNA, the CDR3 is TGTGCCAGCTTTTCGGGCAGCACCCTCGGGGGGACTGAAGCTTTCTTT. This translates into CASFSGSTLGGTEAFF.

This clonotype came up a few times. The J gene is TRBJ1-3, the V gene TRBV6-1; TRBD1 matches 8 bases. Germline trimming cut 3 bases from V and 0 bases from J; bases unmatched to any gene: 1. CDR1 is MNHNS and CDR2 is SASEGT in the germline V gene. This CDR3 region has 15 residues. CDR3 sequence (DNA): TGTGCCAGCAGTGACGACAGGGGCTCTGGAAACACCATATATTTT. Residues: CASSDDRGSGNTIYF.

The chain couples TRBV7-9 to TRBJ2-7; D is undetermined. The CDR3 has 15 residues. Between the trimmed V and J ends, which lost 4 bases and 2 bases, there was a span of 15 bases. The germline CDR1 and CDR2 sequences are SEHNR and FQNEAQ (reference sequence). The CDR3 protein is CASSSQMSEAYEQYF. As DNA, the CDR3 is TGTGCCAGCAGCTCCCAAATGTCTGAAGCCTACGAGCAGTACTTC.

This chain uses TRBV20-1 with TRBJ2-1; D may correspond to TRBD1 or TRBD2 (5 bases each). V was pared by 6 bases and J by 2 bases, with 8 bases between. Per the germline V gene, CDR1 is DFQATT and CDR2 is SNEGSKA (reference sequence). This CDR3 is built from 12 residues. As DNA, the CDR3 is TGCAGTGCCCGAGGGGCCTACAATGAGCAGTTCTTC. The encoded protein is CSARGAYNEQFF.

The gene calls are TRBV19 and TRBJ2-7; D call uncertain. CDR3 size: 12 residues. Germline V gives CDR1 LNHDA, CDR2 SQIVND (reference sequence). Trimming stripped 3 bases from V and 7 bases from J, with 10 bases between. The DNA of the CDR3 is TGTGCCAGTAGTATCGACCTTGTGGAGCAGTACTTC. Protein sequence: CASSIDLVEQYF.

With regard to this clonotype: An end of the junction differs from the germline gene, which may be a read error. The chain carries TRBV12-3 or TRBV12-4 and TRBJ2-1; D is perhaps TRBD2 (8 bases). CDR3 size: 16 residues. Written as DNA, the CDR3 is TGTGCCAGCAGTTACTTCAGGGGGACTAGTTACACTGAGCAGTTCTTC. Translation: CASSYFRGTSYTEQFF.

The rearrangement uses TRBV4-1 and TRBJ1-1, with 7 bases aligning to TRBD1. This CDR3 comprises 15 residues. The V segment lost 4 bases and the J segment 2 bases; nucleotides outside the gene matches: 7. Germline V lookup: CDR1 MGHRA, CDR2 YSYEKL. The DNA of the CDR3 is TGCGCCAGCAGCCCGCGACAGGGAGGAAACACTGAAGCTTTCTTT. Amino acid sequence: CASSPRQGGNTEAFF.

The V and J genes are TRBV19 and TRBJ2-7; 7 nucleotides match TRBD2. Germline assignment: CDR1 LNHDA and CDR2 SQIVND (reference sequence). CDR3 length: 14 amino acids. Trimming removed 5 bases from V and 6 bases from J; junction bases left unmatched: 10. This chain's CDR3 is CASSLTSVWGEQYF. The CDR3 region has the DNA TGTGCCAGTAGTCTCACTAGCGTATGGGGCGAGCAGTACTTC.

The rearrangement joins TRBV12-3 or TRBV12-4 to TRBJ1-5, with a tentative D call TRBD1 (6 bases). The germline V and J ends were trimmed by 8 bases and 4 bases, with 12 bases remaining between them. This CDR3 spans 13 amino acids. The CDR3 DNA reads as TGTGCCAGCGGGGGCAGCCTTAATCAGCCCCAGCATTTT. This encodes CASGGSLNQPQHF.

The chain carries TRBV2 and TRBJ2-5, with D maybe TRBD1 (6 bases). CDR1 is SNHLY, CDR2 FYNNEI, per germline. This CDR3 comprises 15 residues. V gave up 3 bases and J gave up 1 base, with 12 bases separating them. CDR3 amino acids: CASSEGHETQETQYF. Written as DNA, the CDR3 is TGTGCCAGCAGTGAGGGACACGAGACCCAAGAGACCCAGTACTTC. Using reference TRBV2 and TRBJ2-5 for the parts outside the CDR3, the full variable domain is EPEVTQTPSHQVTQMGQEVILRCVPISNHLYFYWYRQILGQKVEFLVSFYNNEISEKSEIFDDQFSVERPDGSNFTLKIRSTKLEDSAMYFCASSEGHETQETQYFGPGTRLLVL.

J is TRBJ2-1 and V is TRBV28, with 9 nucleotides matching TRBD2. With 3 bases clipped from V and 9 bases from J, the junction kept 9 bases outside the gene matches. Germline CDR1 is MDHEN and CDR2 is SYDVKM. This CDR3 has 15 residues. CDR3 region: CASSLLRGGQGEQFF. The CDR3 coding sequence is TGTGCCAGCAGTTTGTTGCGGGGGGGCCAGGGTGAGCAGTTCTTC.

This clonotype appeared a single time. The rearrangement links TRBV27 to TRBJ2-7, with D hard to call. This CDR3 is 13 amino acids long. Germline V gene sequence: CDR1 MNHEY, CDR2 SMNVEV (reference sequence). Between the trimmed V and J ends, which lost 3 bases and 5 bases, there was a span of 11 bases. This chain's CDR3 is CASSFTAGHEQYV. The DNA of the CDR3 is TGTGCCAGCAGTTTTACGGCCGGACACGAGCAGTACGTC.

The chain links TRBV20-1 to TRBJ1-1; no definite D call. Germline loops: CDR1 DFQATT, CDR2 SNEGSKA (reference sequence). Trimming took off 3 bases at V and 0 bases at J, with 8 bases between the two ends. The CDR3 runs 13 residues. This CDR3 reads CSARGEMNTEAFF. CDR3 coding DNA: TGCAGTGCTAGGGGCGAGATGAACACTGAAGCTTTCTTT.

This clonotype was recorded once. The chain joins TRBV7-9 to TRBJ2-5, with D unclear. This CDR3 is 16 amino acids long. Germline V gene data show CDR1 as SEHNR and CDR2 as FQNEAQ (reference sequence). V lost 5 bases and J 5 bases, leaving 21 bases between the germline ends. CDR3 region: CASSTAEGYLAETQYF. The CDR3 DNA sequence: TGTGCCAGCAGCACTGCCGAAGGGTATCTTGCGGAGACCCAGTACTTC.

V gene TRBV19 combines with J gene TRBJ1-1; unclear D gene. The CDR3 is made up of 14 amino acids. The germline V gene encodes CDR1 LNHDA and CDR2 SQIVND (reference sequence). Trimming pared 4 bases from V and 7 bases from J, leaving 16 bases between. This CDR3 reads CASSTPSKDLEAFF. CDR3 bases: TGTGCCAGTAGTACCCCCAGTAAGGACCTTGAAGCTTTCTTT.

V is TRBV6-1 and J is TRBJ1-5, with D unresolved. CDR1 MNHNS and CDR2 SASEGT come from the germline V gene. Between the trimmed V and J ends, which lost 2 bases and 9 bases, there was a span of 23 bases. The CDR3 is 17 amino acids. CDR3 nucleotide sequence: TGTGCCAGCAGTGAAATTCTCGGAACCTACAAACCCGGGCCCCAGCATTTT. This translates into CASSEILGTYKPGPQHF.

This rearrangement joins TRBV27 to TRBJ2-1; D is perhaps TRBD1 or TRBD2 (5 bases each). The length of the CDR3 is 14 residues. Germline V gene data show CDR1 as MNHEY and CDR2 as SMNVEV (reference sequence). The germline V and J ends were trimmed by 2 bases and 8 bases, with 13 bases remaining between them. The CDR3 spells CASSLGWGSDEQFF. The CDR3 nucleotides read TGTGCCAGCAGTTTAGGGTGGGGGTCTGATGAGCAGTTCTTC.